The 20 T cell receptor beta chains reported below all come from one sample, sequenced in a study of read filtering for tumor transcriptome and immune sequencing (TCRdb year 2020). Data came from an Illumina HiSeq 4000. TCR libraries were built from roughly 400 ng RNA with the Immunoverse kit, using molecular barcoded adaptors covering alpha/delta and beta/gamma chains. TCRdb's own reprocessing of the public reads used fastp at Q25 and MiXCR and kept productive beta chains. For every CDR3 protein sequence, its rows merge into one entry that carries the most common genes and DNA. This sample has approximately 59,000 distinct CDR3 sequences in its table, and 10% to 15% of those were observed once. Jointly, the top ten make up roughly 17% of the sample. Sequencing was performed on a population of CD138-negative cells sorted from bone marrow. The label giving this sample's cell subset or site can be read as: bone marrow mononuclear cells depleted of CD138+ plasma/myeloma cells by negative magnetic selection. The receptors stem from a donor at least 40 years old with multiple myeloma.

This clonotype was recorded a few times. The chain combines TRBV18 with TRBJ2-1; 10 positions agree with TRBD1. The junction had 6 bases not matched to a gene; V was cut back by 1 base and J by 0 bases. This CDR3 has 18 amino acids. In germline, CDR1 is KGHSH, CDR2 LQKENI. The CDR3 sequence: CASSPLATGGGSYNEQFF. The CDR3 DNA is TGTGCCAGCTCACCACTCGCGACAGGGGGCGGCTCCTACAATGAGCAGTTCTTC.

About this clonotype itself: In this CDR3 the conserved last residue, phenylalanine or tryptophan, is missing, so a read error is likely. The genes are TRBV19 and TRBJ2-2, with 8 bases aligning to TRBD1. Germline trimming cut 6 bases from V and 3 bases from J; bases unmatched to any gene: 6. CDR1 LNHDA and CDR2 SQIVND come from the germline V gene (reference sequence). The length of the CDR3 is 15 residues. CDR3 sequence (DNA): TGTGCCAGTAGGACGGACAGGGTGGACACCGGGGAGCTGTTTCTT. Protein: CASRTDRVDTGELFL.

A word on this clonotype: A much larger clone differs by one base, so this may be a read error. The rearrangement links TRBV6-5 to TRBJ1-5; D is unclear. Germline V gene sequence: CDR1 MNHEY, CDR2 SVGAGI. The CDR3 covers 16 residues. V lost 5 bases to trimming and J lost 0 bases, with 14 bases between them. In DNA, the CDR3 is TGTGCCAGCAGTCCCGCGCCCGGATATAGCAATCAGCCCCAGCATTTT. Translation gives CASSPAPGYSNQPQHF.

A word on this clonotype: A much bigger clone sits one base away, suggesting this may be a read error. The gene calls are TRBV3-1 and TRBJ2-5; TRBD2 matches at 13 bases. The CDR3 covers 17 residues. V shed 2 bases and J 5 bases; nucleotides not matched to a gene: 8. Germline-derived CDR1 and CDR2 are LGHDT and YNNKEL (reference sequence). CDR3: CASSQRLLAGGPETQYF. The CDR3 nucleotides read TGTGCCAGCAGCCAACGTCTACTAGCGGGGGGGCCGGAGACCCAGTACTTC.

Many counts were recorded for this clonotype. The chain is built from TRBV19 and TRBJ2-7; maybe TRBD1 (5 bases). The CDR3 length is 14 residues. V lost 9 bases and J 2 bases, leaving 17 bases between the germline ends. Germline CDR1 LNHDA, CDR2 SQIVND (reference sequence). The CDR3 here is CASRVGPQTYEQYF. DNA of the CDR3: TGTGCCAGCCGCGTGGGGCCACAGACCTACGAGCAGTACTTC.

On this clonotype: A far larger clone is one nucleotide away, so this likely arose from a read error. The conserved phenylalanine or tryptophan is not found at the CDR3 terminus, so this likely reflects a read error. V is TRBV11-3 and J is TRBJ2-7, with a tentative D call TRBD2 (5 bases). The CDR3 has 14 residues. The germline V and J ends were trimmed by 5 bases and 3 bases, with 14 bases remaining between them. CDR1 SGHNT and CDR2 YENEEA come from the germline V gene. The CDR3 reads CASSVAGEYYEQYL. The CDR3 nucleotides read TGTGCCAGCAGCGTTGCCGGGGAGTACTACGAGCAGTACCTC.

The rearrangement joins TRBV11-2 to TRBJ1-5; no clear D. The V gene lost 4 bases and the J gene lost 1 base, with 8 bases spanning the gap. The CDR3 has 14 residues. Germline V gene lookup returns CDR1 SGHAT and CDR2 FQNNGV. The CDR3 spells CASSYKGSNQPQHF. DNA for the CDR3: TGTGCCAGCAGCTATAAAGGGAGCAATCAGCCCCAGCATTTT.

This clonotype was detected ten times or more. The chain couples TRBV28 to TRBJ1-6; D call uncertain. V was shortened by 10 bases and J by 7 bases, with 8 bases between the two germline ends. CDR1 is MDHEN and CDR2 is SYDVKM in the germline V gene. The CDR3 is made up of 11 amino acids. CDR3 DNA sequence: TGTGCCACCGCTTCGAATTCACCCCTCCACTTT. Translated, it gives CATASNSPLHF.

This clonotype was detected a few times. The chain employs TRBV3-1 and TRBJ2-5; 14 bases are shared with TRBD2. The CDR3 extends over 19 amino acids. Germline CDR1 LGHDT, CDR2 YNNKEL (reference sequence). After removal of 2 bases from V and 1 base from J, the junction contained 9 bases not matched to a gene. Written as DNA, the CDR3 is TGTGCCAGCAGCCAACGAACCCCTGGGACTAGCGGGGGCCAAGAGACCCAGTACTTC. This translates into CASSQRTPGTSGGQETQYF.

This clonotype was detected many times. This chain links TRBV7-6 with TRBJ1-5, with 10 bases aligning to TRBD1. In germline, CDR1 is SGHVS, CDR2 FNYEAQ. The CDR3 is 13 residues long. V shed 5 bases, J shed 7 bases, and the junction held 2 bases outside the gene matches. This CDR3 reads CASSRTGGQPQHF. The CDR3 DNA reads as TGTGCCAGCAGCCGGACAGGGGGACAGCCCCAGCATTTT. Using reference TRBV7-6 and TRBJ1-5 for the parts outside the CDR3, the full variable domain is GAGVSQSPRYKVTKRGQDVALRCDPISGHVSLYWYRQALGQGPEFLTYFNYEAQQDKSGLPNDRFSAERPEGSISTLTIQRTEQRDSAMYRCASSRTGGQPQHFGDGTRLSIL.

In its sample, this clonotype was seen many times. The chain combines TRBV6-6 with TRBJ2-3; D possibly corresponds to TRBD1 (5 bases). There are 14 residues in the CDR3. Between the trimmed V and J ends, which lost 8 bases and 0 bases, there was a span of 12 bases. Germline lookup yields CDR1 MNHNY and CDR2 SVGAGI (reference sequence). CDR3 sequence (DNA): TGTGCCAGCGGGGAACAGGTTAGCACAGATACGCAGTATTTT. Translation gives CASGEQVSTDTQYF.

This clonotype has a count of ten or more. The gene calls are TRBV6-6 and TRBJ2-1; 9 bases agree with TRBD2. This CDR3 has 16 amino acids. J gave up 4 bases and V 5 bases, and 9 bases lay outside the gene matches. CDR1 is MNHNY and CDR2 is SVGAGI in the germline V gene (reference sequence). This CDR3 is CASSQLGSGGYNEQFF. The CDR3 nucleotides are TGTGCCAGCAGTCAACTCGGGAGCGGGGGGTACAATGAGCAGTTCTTC.

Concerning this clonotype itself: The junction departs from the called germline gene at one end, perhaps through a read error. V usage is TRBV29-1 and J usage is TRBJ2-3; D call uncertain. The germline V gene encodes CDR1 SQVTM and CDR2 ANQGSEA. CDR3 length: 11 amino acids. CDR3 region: CSCRIADTQYF. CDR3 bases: TGTAGCTGCAGGATAGCAGATACGCAGTATTTT.

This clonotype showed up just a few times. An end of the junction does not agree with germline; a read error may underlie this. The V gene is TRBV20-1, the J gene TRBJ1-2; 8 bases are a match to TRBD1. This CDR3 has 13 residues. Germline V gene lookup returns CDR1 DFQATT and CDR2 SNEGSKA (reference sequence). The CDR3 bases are TGCAGTGGATTTGAAGGGACAGGCTATGGCCACACCTTC. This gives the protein CSGFEGTGYGHTF.

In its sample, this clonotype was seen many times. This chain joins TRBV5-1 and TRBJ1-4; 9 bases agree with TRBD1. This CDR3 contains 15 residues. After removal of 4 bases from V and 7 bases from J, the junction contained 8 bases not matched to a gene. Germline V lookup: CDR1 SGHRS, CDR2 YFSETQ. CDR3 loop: CASSTGTGFAEKLFF. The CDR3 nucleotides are TGCGCCAGCAGCACCGGGACAGGGTTCGCTGAAAAACTGTTTTTT.

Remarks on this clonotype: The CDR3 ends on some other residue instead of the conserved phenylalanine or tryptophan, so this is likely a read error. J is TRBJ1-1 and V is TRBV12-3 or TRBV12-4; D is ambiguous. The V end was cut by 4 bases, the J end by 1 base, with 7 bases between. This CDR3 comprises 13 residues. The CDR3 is CASSSPGNTEAFY. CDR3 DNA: TGTGCCAGCAGTTCACCGGGGAACACTGAAGCTTTCTAT.

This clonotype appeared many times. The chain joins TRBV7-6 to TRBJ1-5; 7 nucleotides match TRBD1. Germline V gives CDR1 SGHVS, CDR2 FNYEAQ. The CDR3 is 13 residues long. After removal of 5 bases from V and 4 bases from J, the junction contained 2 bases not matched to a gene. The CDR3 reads CASSARGNQPQHF. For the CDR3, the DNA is TGTGCCAGCAGCGCCAGGGGGAATCAGCCCCAGCATTTT.

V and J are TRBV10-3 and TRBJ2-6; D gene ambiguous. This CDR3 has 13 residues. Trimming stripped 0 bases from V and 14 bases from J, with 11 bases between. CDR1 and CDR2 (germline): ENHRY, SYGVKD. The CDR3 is CAISESNLPLLTF. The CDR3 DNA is TGTGCCATCAGTGAGTCGAATTTACCCCTCCTGACTTTC.

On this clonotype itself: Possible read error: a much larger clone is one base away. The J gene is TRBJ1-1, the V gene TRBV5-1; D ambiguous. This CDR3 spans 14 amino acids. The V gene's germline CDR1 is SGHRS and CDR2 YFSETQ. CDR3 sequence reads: CASSHDARNTGAFF. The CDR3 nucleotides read TGCGCCAGCAGCCATGATGCCCGGAACACTGGAGCTTTCTTT.

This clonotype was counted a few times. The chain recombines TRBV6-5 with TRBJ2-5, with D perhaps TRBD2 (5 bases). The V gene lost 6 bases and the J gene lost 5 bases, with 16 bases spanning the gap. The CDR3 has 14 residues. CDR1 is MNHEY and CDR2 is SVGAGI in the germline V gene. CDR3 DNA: TGTGCCAGCAGCCGGACTCGACGCGGGGAGACCCAGTACTTC. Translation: CASSRTRRGETQYF.